This TCR beta chain was documented in a study of T-cell reconstitution after alpha-beta-depleted transplantation in children. This clonotype was detected a few times. The target antigen is unknown. This sample's TCRbeta library carried unique molecular identifier barcodes. TCRdb analysed the PCR reads with MiXCR anew, one entry per CDR3 protein. The repertoire holds around 800,000 distinct CDR3 sequences, with roughly 15% as singletons. Per the germline V gene, CDR1 is SQVTM and CDR2 is ANQGSEA. V lost 4 bases, J lost 1 base, and 2 bases stayed unmatched. There are 14 residues in the CDR3. Notes on the study in general: Hyperexpanded clones declined; after one year, newly produced T cells mostly supplied diversity. Some patients owed their high day-60 TCRbeta diversity to surviving recipient T cells and thymic progenitors. Several hundred expanded graft clones reportedly supplied alpha-beta T cells about two months after transplant.

V and J are TRBV29-1 and TRBJ2-2; TRBD1 matches at 8 bases. The clonotype was recovered from a male patient younger than 18 who had a stem cell transplant for acute lymphoblastic leukemia, so the T cells may come from the graft donor. The source was PBMCs, mostly from graft donor cells, collected 360 days after TCRalphabeta/CD19-depleted stem cell transplant. The chain's CDR3 is CSVGGQENTGELFF. As DNA, the CDR3 is TGCAGCGTTGGGGGACAGGAGAACACCGGGGAGCTGTTTTTT.